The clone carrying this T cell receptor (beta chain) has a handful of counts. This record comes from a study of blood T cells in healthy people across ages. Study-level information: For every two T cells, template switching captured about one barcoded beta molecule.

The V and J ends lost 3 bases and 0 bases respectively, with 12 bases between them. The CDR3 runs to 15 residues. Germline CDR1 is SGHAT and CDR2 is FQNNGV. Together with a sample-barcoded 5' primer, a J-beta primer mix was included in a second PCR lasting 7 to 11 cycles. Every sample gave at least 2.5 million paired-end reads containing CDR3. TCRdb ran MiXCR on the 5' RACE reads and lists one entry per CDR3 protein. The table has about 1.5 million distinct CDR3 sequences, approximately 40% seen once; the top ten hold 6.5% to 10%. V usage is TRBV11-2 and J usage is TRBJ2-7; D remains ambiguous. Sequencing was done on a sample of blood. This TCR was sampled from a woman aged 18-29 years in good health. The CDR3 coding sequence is TGTGCCAGCAGCTTGGTGGGCCTTAGCTCCTACGAGCAGTACTTC. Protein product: CASSLVGLSSYEQYF.